The 22 T cell receptor beta chains listed next were all sequenced from one sample in a study of shared clonotypes between healthy human individuals. Measured with immunoSEQ multiplex PCR; TCRdb has only the in-frame clones, and not every one. The sample shows over 95,000 clones, around 47% of them seen only once. The sample taken for sequencing was PBMCs. The receptors here all came from a middle-aged woman in good health. Some clones in this sample may be carry-over from other donors' samples.

J is TRBJ2-3 and V is TRBV11-2, with a tentative D call TRBD2 (5 bases). There are 14 residues in the CDR3. Per germline, CDR1 SGHAT and CDR2 FQNNGV. V shed 4 bases and J shed 8 bases, with 16 bases lying between them. In DNA, the CDR3 is TGTGCCAGCAGCTCAGAGCGGCTATATGGTACGCAGTATTTT. This encodes CASSSERLYGTQYF.

This clone has a handful of counts. The chain couples TRBV7-8 to TRBJ1-2, with 9 positions matching TRBD1. CDR3 length equals 15 residues. Germline CDR1 SGHVS, CDR2 FQNEAQ. With 4 bases clipped from V and 2 bases from J, the junction kept 5 bases outside the gene matches. CDR3 protein: CASSSYRGPNYGYTF. The CDR3 DNA reads as TGTGCCAGCAGCTCATACAGGGGGCCCAACTATGGCTACACCTTC.

This clone has ten or more counts. In DNA, the CDR3 is TGCGCCAGCAGCCAAGTGGGCGGAAACTACGAGCAGTACTTC. Translating gives CASSQVGGNYEQYF. The rearrangement uses TRBV4-1 and TRBJ2-7, with D unresolved. CDR3 length equals 14 residues. V was clipped by 1 base and J by 3 bases, with 10 bases between them. The V gene's germline CDR1 is MGHRA and CDR2 YSYEKL.

The chain is built from TRBV18 and TRBJ1-1; D perhaps matches TRBD1 (6 bases). This CDR3 has 15 residues. Deletions cut 9 bases from V and 5 bases from J, with 22 bases between. Germline CDR1 KGHSH, CDR2 LQKENI. The CDR3 DNA sequence: TGTGCCAGTTCGCCTTCGGAGGGGGTAGAAACTGAAGCTTTCTTT. This codes for CASSPSEGVETEAFF.

This chain joins TRBV6-1 and TRBJ2-7; 7 bases are a match to TRBD2. CDR1 is MNHNS and CDR2 is SASEGT in the germline V gene. The CDR3 length is 15 residues. V shed 4 bases, J shed 0 bases, and the junction held 6 bases outside the gene matches. The CDR3: CASSGPGLLSYEQYF. The CDR3 nucleotides read TGTGCCAGCAGTGGGCCGGGACTACTCTCCTACGAGCAGTACTTC.

This rearrangement joins TRBV5-1 to TRBJ2-5; TRBD1 agrees at 8 bases. Unmatched junction bases numbered 4, after V lost 1 base and J lost 5 bases. This CDR3 spans 14 amino acids. The V gene's germline CDR1 is SGHRS and CDR2 YFSETQ. The CDR3: CASSLLRQGETQYF. In DNA form, the CDR3 reads TGCGCCAGCAGCTTGCTCCGACAGGGGGAGACCCAGTACTTC. Full variable domain (rest looked up from reference TRBV5-1 and TRBJ2-5): KAGVTQTPRYLIKTRGQQVTLSCSPISGHRSVSWYQQTPGQGLQFLFEYFSETQRNKGNFPGRFSGRQFSNSRSEMNVSTLELGDSALYLCASSLLRQGETQYFGPGTRLLVL.

Ten or more counts support this clone. The chain carries TRBV7-2 and TRBJ2-7; 8 bases match TRBD1. V trimming: 5 bases; J trimming: 3 bases; junction bases outside the gene matches: 12. CDR3 length equals 16 residues. CDR1 and CDR2 from the germline V gene are SGHTA and FQGNSA. This CDR3 reads CASSHLRAGGFYEQYF. In nucleotides, the CDR3 is TGTGCCAGCAGCCACCTTAGGGCAGGGGGCTTCTACGAGCAGTACTTC.

About this clone itself: At one end the junction does not follow the germline gene, possibly because of a read error. The same CDR3 can be traced to other DNA sequences in this sample. The chain employs TRBV7-8 and TRBJ2-5, with 8 bases identical to TRBD2. The CDR3 runs 17 residues. The germline gives CDR1 SGHVS, CDR2 FQNEAQ. CDR3 region: CASSLSLSGRAGETQYF. The CDR3 bases are TGCGCCAGCAGCTTATCCCTTTCCGGGAGGGCCGGCGAGACCCAGTACTTC.

This clone was found many times. This sequence joins TRBV2 and TRBJ1-5; the match to TRBD1 covers 8 bases. With V trimmed by 8 bases and J by 3 bases, 6 bases remained unmatched. Per the germline V gene, CDR1 is SNHLY and CDR2 is FYNNEI. This CDR3 region has 14 residues. The CDR3 region has the DNA TGTGCCAGCCGGACAGGGAACGACAATCAGCCCCAGCATTTT. Translated: CASRTGNDNQPQHF.

The J gene is TRBJ2-5, the V gene TRBV4-3, with D possibly being TRBD2 (7 bases). The CDR3 covers 14 residues. The germline CDR1 and CDR2 sequences are LGHNA and YSLEER. V was shortened by 0 bases and J by 5 bases, with 10 bases between the two germline ends. The CDR3 here is CASSQEGGPETQYF. Written as DNA, the CDR3 is TGCGCCAGCAGCCAAGAGGGGGGGCCGGAGACCCAGTACTTC.

In regard to this clone: This likely traces to a read error, being one base from a far larger clone. The rearrangement links TRBV29-1 to TRBJ1-2; TRBD1 matches 11 bases. The CDR3 spans 15 residues. Germline lookup yields CDR1 SQVTM and CDR2 ANQGSEA. Here the CDR3 reads CGVEGGQGARYGYTF. The CDR3 DNA follows: TGCGGCGTTGAAGGAGGACAGGGGGCTCGTTATGGCTACACCTTC.

The CDR3 coding sequence is TGTGCCAGCAGTTACTTGGGTGACTATGGCTACACCTTC. Translated: CASSYLGDYGYTF. The chain combines TRBV6-5 with TRBJ1-2; D gene uncertain. This CDR3 comprises 13 residues. The V end was cut by 1 base, the J end by 3 bases, with 6 bases between. The germline gives CDR1 MNHEY, CDR2 SVGAGI.

Only a few counts were recorded for this clone. The chain joins TRBV28 to TRBJ2-7; 7 bases are shared with TRBD2. Germline loops: CDR1 MDHEN, CDR2 SYDVKM. This CDR3 region has 16 residues. The V and J ends lost 3 bases and 7 bases, in that order; junction bases with no gene match: 15. DNA of the CDR3: TGTGCCAGCAGTTTCTCCCCGGGCGGGAGTGTTTGGGAGCAGTACTTC. Protein sequence: CASSFSPGGSVWEQYF.

The sample holds a few counts of this clone. V gene TRBV27 combines with J gene TRBJ2-5; 10 bases align to TRBD2. Trimming at V came to 6 bases and at J to 5 bases, leaving 6 bases not matched to a gene. This CDR3 is built from 14 residues. In germline, CDR1 is MNHEY, CDR2 SMNVEV (reference sequence). The CDR3 DNA is TGTGCCAGCAGCCGTACTAGCGGGACGGAGACCCAGTACTTC. This gives the protein CASSRTSGTETQYF.

The chain combines TRBV4-2 with TRBJ2-2; D ambiguous. There are 14 residues in the CDR3. Germline V lookup: CDR1 LGHNA, CDR2 YNFKEQ. The V end was cut by 6 bases, the J end by 6 bases, with 14 bases between. CDR3 DNA sequence: TGTGCCAGCAGTCCTAGTCGGGCCCCCGGGGAGCTGTTTTTT. Encoded protein: CASSPSRAPGELFF.

The rearrangement joins TRBV4-2 to TRBJ2-7; possibly TRBD1 for D (6 bases). V was pared by 0 bases and J by 0 bases, with 12 bases between. Germline values: CDR1 LGHNA, CDR2 YNFKEQ. This CDR3 is 16 amino acids long. The CDR3 here is CASSQDRDISSYEQYF. The CDR3 DNA reads TGTGCCAGCAGCCAAGACAGGGACATTAGCTCCTACGAGCAGTACTTC.

The chain employs TRBV29-1 and TRBJ2-1; a weak D match, TRBD1 (6 bases). This CDR3 has 12 amino acids. The V end was cut by 3 bases, the J end by 6 bases, with 9 bases between. CDR1 is SQVTM and CDR2 is ANQGSEA in the germline V gene. The CDR3 protein is CSVDDRSNEQFF. In DNA, the CDR3 is TGCAGCGTTGATGACAGGAGCAATGAGCAGTTCTTC.

The count of this clone is one. The chain carries TRBV27 and TRBJ2-7, with TRBD1 as a possible D gene (5 bases). V was shortened by 7 bases and J by 3 bases, with 16 bases between the two germline ends. CDR1 MNHEY and CDR2 SMNVEV come from the germline V gene (reference sequence). The CDR3 contains 14 residues. The CDR3 DNA follows: TGTGCCAGCAAGAGAGTCGGACAAAGCTACGAGCAGTACTTC. It yields the protein CASKRVGQSYEQYF.

The sample holds one count of this clone. This chain joins TRBV15 and TRBJ2-7, with a tentative D call TRBD2 (5 bases). This CDR3 has 14 residues. Looked up from germline, CDR1 is LNHNV and CDR2 is YYDKDF (reference sequence). V gave up 4 bases and J gave up 0 bases, with 10 bases separating them. CDR3 sequence (DNA): TGTGCCACCAGCATGTCGGGGAACTCCTACGAGCAGTACTTC. Encoded protein: CATSMSGNSYEQYF. The entire variable domain, with the rest obtained from reference TRBV15 and TRBJ2-7, is as follows: DAMVIQNPRYQVTQFGKPVTLSCSQTLNHNVMYWYQQKSSQAPKLLFHYYDKDFNNEADTPDNFQSRRPNTSFCFLDIRSPGLGDTAMYLCATSMSGNSYEQYFGPGTRLTVT.

There are a few counts of this clone. The J gene is TRBJ2-7, the V gene TRBV28; D is possibly TRBD1 or TRBD2 (6 bases each). Germline V gives CDR1 MDHEN, CDR2 SYDVKM. The length of the CDR3 is 13 residues. V lost 9 bases, J lost 2 bases, and 14 bases lay in between. CDR3 sequence (DNA): TGTGCCAGTGTGGGGGGCATCACCTACGAGCAGTACTTC. Its protein is CASVGGITYEQYF.

The chain carries TRBV30 and TRBJ1-6, with 7 positions matching TRBD1. This CDR3 has 15 amino acids. V gave up 7 bases and J gave up 8 bases; unmatched junction bases: 14. Germline V gene lookup returns CDR1 GTSNPN and CDR2 SVGIG (reference sequence). The CDR3 DNA sequence: TGTGCCTCGAGCCTCAACAGGGGTAGGCATTCACCCCTCCACTTT. Its protein product is CASSLNRGRHSPLHF.

The chain couples TRBV6-5 to TRBJ2-7; 7 nucleotides match TRBD1. Trimming removed 0 bases from V and 0 bases from J; junction bases left unmatched: 2. CDR1 and CDR2 from the germline V gene are MNHEY and SVGAGI. This CDR3 is built from 15 residues. CDR3 sequence reads: CASSYSTGSSYEQYF. The CDR3 DNA is TGTGCCAGCAGTTACTCGACAGGGAGCTCCTACGAGCAGTACTTC.